This T cell receptor (beta chain) originates from a study of cytomegalovirus exposure and HLA in healthy donors. Overall study findings and caveats: With later analysis, a missense DCLRE1C variant became linked to TCR beta V- and J-gene trimming.

Researchers ran the PCR with 60 Vbeta and 13 Jbeta primers. Clones were sequenced by immunoSEQ multiplex PCR, and TCRdb holds only the in-frame ones, with some missing. Seen here are fewer than 150,000 clones, over 70% observed once, and the top ten hold about 3.1%. Trimming took 3 bases from V and 4 from J; bases not matched to a gene: 7. The CDR3 loop spans 14 amino acids. Germline CDR1 is SGHRS and CDR2 is YFSETQ. In this sample, this clone turned up a few times. The antigen remains unidentified. Healthy bone marrow donors made up the cohort. The gene calls are TRBV5-1 and TRBJ2-7, with 7 bases matching TRBD1. Sequencing used PBMCs. This receptor was identified in a man aged 40-49 years in good health and CMV-seronegative. In DNA, the CDR3 is TGCGCCAGCAGCTCAGGGGACAGATTTTACGAGCAGTACTTC. Its translation is CASSSGDRFYEQYF.